The TCR beta chain under discussion was sequenced for a study of shared clonotypes between healthy human individuals. The CDR3 runs 13 residues. The V gene's germline CDR1 is LNHDA and CDR2 SQIVND (reference sequence). The V end was cut by 2 bases, the J end by 4 bases, with 6 bases between. This clone was observed many times. What it binds is unknown. Other DNA variants within this sample encode the same CDR3. Every unsorted PBMC PCR replicate was loaded with about 300 ng DNA, approximately 30,000 T cell genomes. This table comes from immunoSEQ multiplex PCR, and its TCRdb copy is limited to in-frame clones, with some not included. The sample contains about half a million clones, over 60% of which appear only once. Study findings and constraints: Blood was the only sampled material, and tissue repertoires likely differ.

Among the donors, all were Caucasian adults who lived in Nashville, Tennessee. V is TRBV19 and J is TRBJ1-5, with D unclear. Input material: PBMCs. The receptor's source is a woman aged 40 to 50 in good health. Some clones in this sample may be carry-over from other donors' samples. The CDR3 reads CASSISENQPQHF. In DNA form, the CDR3 reads TGTGCCAGTAGTATATCGGAAAATCAGCCCCAGCATTTT.